This TCR beta chain was observed in a study of blood T cells in healthy people across ages. Trimming cost V 3 bases and J 1 base, with 12 bases left between them. The length of the CDR3 is 15 residues. Germline V gene data show CDR1 as SEHNR and CDR2 as FQNEAQ (reference sequence). A second PCR of about 7 to 12 cycles used a sample-barcoded 5' primer and a J-beta primer mix. TCRdb re-called the 5' RACE reads through MiXCR, storing one row per CDR3 protein. The sample records approximately 490,000 distinct CDR3 sequences, about 25% being singletons. The sample also formed part of further work on T cells of mothers and their children.

The V gene is TRBV7-9, the J gene TRBJ1-1; no definite D call. The TCR comes from a boy younger than 18 in good health. Sequenced: blood. CDR3 sequence (DNA): TGTGCCAGCAGCTTTATGGGGAAGGGGAACACTGAAGCTTTCTTT. As protein: CASSFMGKGNTEAFF.